The 11 T cell receptor beta chains below were found in one sample sequenced in a study of early T cells in non-severe SARS-CoV-2 infection. TCRdb reprocessed the 5' RACE reads via MiXCR and lists one record per CDR3 protein. This table holds about 49,000 distinct CDR3 sequences, 10% to 15% found once. The sequenced sample was whole blood, obtained at baseline. These receptors came from an adult who was a healthcare worker with PCR-confirmed SARS-CoV-2 infection or an uninfected control (not recorded which).

In its sample, this clonotype was seen a few times. This chain links TRBV9 with TRBJ2-7; D is possibly TRBD1 (6 bases). CDR3 length: 15 residues. The germline gives CDR1 SGDLS, CDR2 YYNGEE. V was trimmed by 4 bases and J by 3 bases, leaving 17 bases between them. The DNA for the CDR3 is TGTGCCAGCAGCCCCCGGGACACCCATAACTACGAGCAGTACTTC. Amino acid sequence: CASSPRDTHNYEQYF.

This clonotype was picked up a small number of times. This chain joins TRBV6-2 or TRBV6-3 and TRBJ2-1; D is undetermined. This CDR3 spans 12 amino acids. Trimming took off 6 bases at V and 9 bases at J, with 12 bases between the two ends. Germline-derived CDR1 and CDR2 are MNHEY and SVGEGT. CDR3 sequence: CASRTAGAEQFF. The CDR3 bases are TGTGCCAGCAGGACCGCCGGTGCTGAGCAGTTCTTC.

This clonotype was detected ten times or more. The rearrangement uses TRBV7-2 and TRBJ1-4; possibly TRBD1 for D (5 bases). With 1 base removed from V and 5 bases from J, the gap between germline ends came to 11 bases. This CDR3 is built from 15 residues. Per the germline V gene, CDR1 is SGHTA and CDR2 is FQGNSA. This chain's CDR3 is CASSLGAGRNEKLFF. DNA of the CDR3: TGTGCCAGCAGCTTAGGGGCAGGGAGGAATGAAAAACTGTTTTTT.

The chain recombines TRBV20-1 with TRBJ2-3; 7 nucleotides match TRBD1. The V gene end was trimmed by 2 bases and the J gene end by 0 bases; junction bases not matched to a gene: 5. This CDR3 spans 15 amino acids. Looked up from germline, CDR1 is DFQATT and CDR2 is SNEGSKA (reference sequence). CDR3 in amino acids: CSARRDSLSTDTQYF. The CDR3 region has the DNA TGCAGTGCTAGACGGGACAGCCTTAGCACAGATACGCAGTATTTT.

This clonotype occurred a few times. The chain recombines TRBV5-4 with TRBJ2-7, with TRBD2 identical over 11 bases. CDR1 is SGHNT and CDR2 is YYREEE in the germline V gene (reference sequence). With V trimmed by 4 bases and J by 1 base, 7 bases remained unmatched. The CDR3 runs 16 residues. CDR3: CASSPGTSGYSYEQYF. The CDR3 DNA reads TGTGCCAGCAGCCCAGGGACTAGCGGATATTCCTACGAGCAGTACTTC.

This rearrangement joins TRBV7-3 to TRBJ2-1, with D tentatively TRBD2 (6 bases). The CDR3 is 14 residues long. The germline gives CDR1 SGHTA, CDR2 FQGTGA. With 6 bases removed from V and 5 bases from J, the gap between germline ends came to 14 bases. The CDR3 DNA reads as TGTGCCAGCAGTTGGACCGGGACTCACAATGAGCAGTTCTTC. Its protein product is CASSWTGTHNEQFF.

This rearrangement joins TRBV5-6 to TRBJ2-7; D call uncertain. Trimming removed 0 bases at V and 6 bases at J, with 4 bases between. The CDR3 covers 11 residues. Germline V CDR1 and CDR2: SGHDT, YYEEEE. In DNA, the CDR3 is TGTGCCAGCAGCTTGGGGCTCGAGCAGTACTTC. It codes for CASSLGLEQYF. The full variable domain, its missing parts supplied by reference TRBV5-6 and TRBJ2-7, is DAGVTQSPTHLIKTRGQQVTLRCSPKSGHDTVSWYQQALGQGPQFIFQYYEEEERQRGNFPDRFSGHQFPNYSSELNVNALLLGDSALYLCASSLGLEQYFGPGTRLTVT.

This clonotype was observed a few times. V usage is TRBV12-3 or TRBV12-4 and J usage is TRBJ2-3; TRBD2 aligns across 12 bases. The CDR3 has 14 amino acids. Germline trimming cut 6 bases from V and 3 bases from J; bases unmatched to any gene: 1. The CDR3 coding sequence is TGTGCCAGCAGCACTAGCGGGAGGACAGATACGCAGTATTTT. Its protein is CASSTSGRTDTQYF.

The CDR3, as DNA: TGTGCCAGCAGTTACCGACAGGGGCTTTACACCGGGGAGCTGTTTTTT. Its protein is CASSYRQGLYTGELFF. The J gene is TRBJ2-2, the V gene TRBV27; 8 nucleotides agree with TRBD1. CDR1 and CDR2 from the germline V gene are MNHEY and SMNVEV (reference sequence). The CDR3 sequence is 16 residues long. V lost 4 bases and J lost 3; bases outside the gene matches: 7.

This clonotype was recorded at least ten times. The rearrangement joins TRBV7-3 to TRBJ2-1; 8 nucleotides align to TRBD1. The CDR3 spans 14 residues. Germline V lookup: CDR1 SGHTA, CDR2 FQGTGA. Germline trimming cut 5 bases from V and 9 bases from J; bases unmatched to any gene: 9. CDR3 region: CASSPGQASSEQFF. CDR3 sequence (DNA): TGTGCCAGCAGCCCGGGACAGGCGTCGAGTGAGCAGTTCTTC.

The chain employs TRBV7-8 and TRBJ2-4; a possible D gene is TRBD2 (5 bases). V was shortened by 4 bases and J by 5 bases, with 9 bases between the two germline ends. The CDR3 contains 13 residues. Germline V gene data show CDR1 as SGHVS and CDR2 as FQNEAQ. The chain's CDR3 is CASSSWTQNIQYF. The CDR3 coding sequence is TGTGCCAGCAGCTCTTGGACTCAAAACATTCAGTACTTC.